Shown below are 27 T cell receptor beta chains from a single sample sequenced in a study of T cells in Graves' hyperthyroidism and ophthalmopathy. Using RNA transcripts as the source, TCR beta CDR3 regions were amplified. With the HTBI primer set, the TCR CDR3 went through a first round of RT-PCR. Via MiXCR, TCRdb re-called the multiplex PCR reads, giving one row per CDR3 protein. The sample holds some 490,000 distinct CDR3 sequences, about 16% seen once. Material for sequencing was blood. These TCRs come from a woman aged 25 to 39 with Graves' ophthalmopathy.

The V and J genes are TRBV7-3 and TRBJ2-7; 9 bases line up with TRBD1. Germline V lookup: CDR1 SGHTA, CDR2 FQGTGA. CDR3 length: 15 residues. V lost 5 bases and J lost 4; bases outside the gene matches: 9. This chain's CDR3 is CASSPNGDRVYEQYF. As DNA, the CDR3 is TGTGCCAGCAGCCCAAACGGGGACAGGGTGTACGAGCAGTACTTC.

The rearrangement links TRBV7-3 to TRBJ2-6; D could derive from TRBD1 or TRBD2 (6 bases each). The CDR3 extends over 22 amino acids. CDR1 SGHTA and CDR2 FQGTGA come from the germline V gene. V lost 4 bases and J lost 2, with 30 bases in between. The CDR3 reads CASSSTPIGGAGTFTGANVLTF. The CDR3 coding sequence is TGTGCCAGCAGCTCCACGCCAATCGGGGGCGCAGGAACATTCACTGGGGCCAACGTCCTGACTTTC.

This sequence joins TRBV5-4 and TRBJ2-2; 14 nucleotides match TRBD2. Germline trimming cut 2 bases from V and 6 bases from J; bases unmatched to any gene: 3. From germline, CDR1 is SGHNT and CDR2 YYREEE (reference sequence). The CDR3 length is 16 residues. The CDR3 reads CASSFGLAGGPGELFF. CDR3 nucleotide sequence: TGTGCCAGCAGCTTCGGACTAGCGGGAGGACCCGGGGAGCTGTTTTTT. The full variable domain, in which reference TRBV5-4 and TRBJ2-2 provide the parts outside the CDR3, is ETGVTQSPTHLIKTRGQQVTLRCSSQSGHNTVSWYQQALGQGPQFIFQYYREEENGRGNFPPRFSGLQFPNYSSELNVNALELDDSALYLCASSFGLAGGPGELFFGEGSRLTVL.

This clonotype was observed many times. J is TRBJ2-1 and V is TRBV9, with 7 positions matching TRBD1. Germline CDR1 is SGDLS and CDR2 is YYNGEE. This CDR3 contains 15 residues. J lost 4 bases, V lost 3 bases, and 7 bases had no gene match. CDR3 nucleotide sequence: TGTGCCAGCAGCGGACAGGGCGAAGGATACAATGAGCAGTTCTTC. Amino acids: CASSGQGEGYNEQFF.

In its sample, this clonotype was seen a few times. The chain recombines TRBV19 with TRBJ2-2; no firm D call. Deletions cut 3 bases from V and 2 bases from J, with 10 bases between. CDR1 and CDR2 from the germline V gene are LNHDA and SQIVND (reference sequence). This CDR3 spans 15 amino acids. CDR3 region: CASSIEVFNTGELFF. CDR3 nucleotides: TGTGCCAGTAGTATTGAGGTCTTCAACACCGGGGAGCTGTTTTTT.

Many counts were recorded for this clonotype. V usage is TRBV12-3 or TRBV12-4 and J usage is TRBJ1-5; the match to TRBD1 covers 8 bases. This CDR3 spans 15 amino acids. With 3 bases clipped from V and 4 bases from J, the junction kept 5 bases outside the gene matches. DNA of the CDR3: TGTGCCAGCAGTTTGAGGACAGGGTATAATCAGCCCCAGCATTTT. This translates into CASSLRTGYNQPQHF.

This clonotype was recorded a few times. The chain recombines TRBV3-1 with TRBJ2-3; no reliable D call. Per the germline V gene, CDR1 is LGHDT and CDR2 is YNNKEL (reference sequence). Trimming removed 3 bases at V and 5 bases at J, with 6 bases between. There are 12 residues in the CDR3. The chain's CDR3 is CASSQVEDTQYF. In nucleotides, the CDR3 is TGTGCCAGCAGCCAGGTGGAAGATACGCAGTATTTT.

This clonotype was counted ten times or more. The chain recombines TRBV6-1 with TRBJ2-3, with a tentative D call TRBD2 (6 bases). Trimming removed 5 bases at V and 2 bases at J, with 14 bases between. The CDR3 spans 15 residues. CDR1 and CDR2 (germline): MNHNS, SASEGT. The CDR3 DNA sequence: TGTGCCAGCAGTCGGGACTCACCAAACACAGATACGCAGTATTTT. Amino acid sequence: CASSRDSPNTDTQYF.

Ten or more counts support this clonotype. This chain joins TRBV3-1 and TRBJ2-3; perhaps TRBD2 as D (6 bases). The CDR3 extends over 15 amino acids. CDR1 LGHDT and CDR2 YNNKEL come from the germline V gene (reference sequence). The V gene lost 0 bases and the J gene lost 0 bases, with 7 bases spanning the gap. In DNA, the CDR3 is TGTGCCAGCAGCCAAGAAGCGGGCAGCACAGATACGCAGTATTTT. Its translation is CASSQEAGSTDTQYF.

In its sample, this clonotype was seen many times. The chain joins TRBV30 to TRBJ2-3, with a tentative D call TRBD2 (5 bases). Germline loops: CDR1 GTSNPN, CDR2 SVGIG (reference sequence). V was cut by 0 bases and J by 1 base, with 11 bases left in between. The CDR3 is 15 residues long. The CDR3 nucleotides are TGTGCCTGGAGTGTACGGGGATTACGCACAGATACGCAGTATTTT. It translates to CAWSVRGLRTDTQYF.

This clonotype was counted a few times. The chain couples TRBV4-1 to TRBJ1-1; the D is unclear. The CDR3 totals 14 residues. V was trimmed by 1 base and J by 2 bases, leaving 8 bases between them. Per the germline V gene, CDR1 is MGHRA and CDR2 is YSYEKL. The CDR3 bases are TGCGCCAGCAGCCAAGGGCCCCTTAACACTGAAGCTTTCTTT. Translating it yields CASSQGPLNTEAFF.

The chain links TRBV14 to TRBJ2-2, with TRBD2 matching over 8 bases. Trimming took 3 bases from V and 3 from J; bases not matched to a gene: 6. The CDR3 sequence is 16 residues long. Germline CDR1 SGHDN, CDR2 FVKESK. The CDR3 DNA sequence: TGTGCCAGCAGCCAGTCACTAGCGGATTACACCGGGGAGCTGTTTTTT. Protein sequence: CASSQSLADYTGELFF. Filled out from reference TRBV14 and TRBJ2-2, the complete variable domain reads EAGVTQFPSHSVIEKGQTVTLRCDPISGHDNLYWYRRVMGKEIKFLLHFVKESKQDESGMPNNRFLAERTGGTYSTLKVQPAELEDSGVYFCASSQSLADYTGELFFGEGSRLTVL.

This clonotype was observed a few times. The chain carries TRBV27 and TRBJ2-7; possibly TRBD1 for D (6 bases). Germline CDR1 reads MNHEY; CDR2 reads SMNVEV (reference sequence). Trimming shortened V by 2 bases and J by 2 bases, and 10 bases separated the two germline ends. CDR3 length equals 14 residues. The CDR3 bases are TGTGCCAGCAGTTTAGGGACAAACACCTACGAGCAGTACTTC. Amino acids: CASSLGTNTYEQYF.

This clonotype showed up just a few times. The chain has TRBV20-1 and TRBJ2-5, with 9 bases aligning to TRBD2. V shed 5 bases, J shed 0 bases, and the junction held 10 bases outside the gene matches. This CDR3 has 16 amino acids. Germline loops: CDR1 DFQATT, CDR2 SNEGSKA (reference sequence). Here the CDR3 DNA reads TGCAGTGCTCCCGGGGTAGCGGGAGTAGACCAAGAGACCCAGTACTTC. This encodes CSAPGVAGVDQETQYF.

This clonotype is a singleton in its sample. The V and J genes are TRBV15 and TRBJ2-1; 10 positions agree with TRBD2. The CDR3 is 15 amino acids. Losses at the gene ends were 5 bases for V and 7 bases for J; bases not matched to a gene: 8. CDR1 LNHNV and CDR2 YYDKDF come from the germline V gene (reference sequence). The CDR3 DNA sequence: TGTGCCACCAGCTCGAAGCGGGAGGGATTAAATGAGCAGTTCTTC. It translates to CATSSKREGLNEQFF.

The chain recombines TRBV18 with TRBJ1-2; D is possibly TRBD1 (6 bases). The CDR3 length is 14 residues. V was pared by 3 bases and J by 4 bases, with 12 bases between. Germline CDR1 reads KGHSH; CDR2 reads LQKENI. CDR3 protein: CASSPMQDSYGYTF. The CDR3 nucleotides read TGTGCCAGCTCACCTATGCAGGACAGCTATGGCTACACCTTC.

In this sample, this clonotype turned up a few times. The rearrangement uses TRBV20-1 and TRBJ2-2, with 7 bases aligning to TRBD2. Germline CDR1 reads DFQATT; CDR2 reads SNEGSKA (reference sequence). V lost 2 bases and J lost 7; bases outside the gene matches: 4. This CDR3 has 13 amino acids. CDR3 region: CSARRGGVGELFF. CDR3 in DNA: TGCAGTGCTAGACGCGGGGGTGTCGGGGAGCTGTTTTTT.

The chain joins TRBV7-9 to TRBJ2-2; D might be TRBD1 (6 bases). The CDR3 is made up of 15 amino acids. The V gene lost 2 bases and the J gene lost 6 bases, with 13 bases spanning the gap. Germline V CDR1 and CDR2: SEHNR, FQNEAQ (reference sequence). CDR3 bases: TGTGCCAGCAGCTTACCTCCGGGACACCCCGGGGAGCTGTTTTTT. Translation gives CASSLPPGHPGELFF.

Only a few counts were recorded for this clonotype. This chain uses TRBV29-1 with TRBJ1-1; D perhaps matches TRBD1 (5 bases). This CDR3 has 17 amino acids. Germline V CDR1 and CDR2: SQVTM, ANQGSEA. V lost 4 bases and J 1 base, leaving 22 bases between the germline ends. The CDR3 DNA reads as TGCAGCGTTGGGGTTGGGGCCCTTTGGGGGAGGAACACTGAAGCTTTCTTT. Translated: CSVGVGALWGRNTEAFF.

Of note for this clonotype: A much larger clone lies a single base off, so this may be a read error. The chain uses TRBV27 and TRBJ1-2; 12 nucleotides match TRBD1. The CDR3 contains 15 residues. The V gene's germline CDR1 is MNHEY and CDR2 SMNVEV (reference sequence). CDR3 amino acids: CVSSPGTGGIYGYTF. DNA for the CDR3: TGTGTCAGCAGTCCCGGGACAGGGGGCATCTATGGCTACACCTTC.

This clonotype was seen ten or more times. The CDR3 spells CASSYGANYEQYF. As DNA, the CDR3 is TGTGCCAGCAGTTACGGTGCAAACTACGAGCAGTACTTC. The chain is built from TRBV6-5 and TRBJ2-7; D gene ambiguous. The germline V gene has CDR1 MNHEY and CDR2 SVGAGI. Trimming shortened V by 2 bases and J by 3 bases, and 8 bases separated the two germline ends. This CDR3 spans 13 amino acids.

Points on this clonotype: The junction does not match germline at one end; this may be a read error. The V and J genes are TRBV20-1 and TRBJ2-1; 11 bases are a match to TRBD2. The V gene's germline CDR1 is DFQATT and CDR2 SNEGSKA (reference sequence). The CDR3 spans 13 residues. DNA for the CDR3: TGCAGTCCTAGCGGGAGGCTGGCGCGGGAGCAGTTCTTC. Protein sequence: CSPSGRLAREQFF.

With respect to this clonotype: A read error may explain this, as a much larger clone is one base away. The gene calls are TRBV7-9 and TRBJ1-5; 8 nucleotides match TRBD1. The CDR3 totals 16 residues. V shed 4 bases, J shed 6 bases, and the junction held 11 bases outside the gene matches. The germline gives CDR1 SEHNR, CDR2 FQNEAQ (reference sequence). The CDR3 reads CASSSTTGQGCQPQHF. The CDR3 DNA sequence: TGTGCCAGCAGCTCAACGACCGGACAGGGTTGTCAGCCCCAGCATTTT.

This clonotype was picked up one time. The gene calls are TRBV7-9 and TRBJ2-3, with 9 bases that match TRBD1. Germline values: CDR1 SEHNR, CDR2 FQNEAQ (reference sequence). The CDR3 contains 16 residues. The trim removed 5 bases at V and 6 bases at J, leaving 12 bases unmatched. CDR3 nucleotide sequence: TGTGCCAGCAGCCGGGACAGGGAGCTAACTCCGGATACGCAGTATTTT. It yields the protein CASSRDRELTPDTQYF.

Of note for this clonotype: The junction differs from germline at one of its ends, possibly a read error. This chain links TRBV2 with TRBJ1-5, with TRBD1 matching 7 bases. CDR3 length: 15 amino acids. Germline CDR1 is SNHLY and CDR2 is FYNNEI. This chain's CDR3 is CASRSDRRSNRPQHF. The CDR3 coding sequence is TGTGCCAGCAGATCGGACAGGAGAAGCAATCGGCCCCAGCATTTT.

Many counts were recorded for this clonotype. The rearrangement joins TRBV6-2 or TRBV6-3 to TRBJ1-1; D unclear. The germline gives CDR1 MNHEY, CDR2 SVGEGT. Deletions cut 2 bases from V and 8 bases from J, with 9 bases between. CDR3 length: 12 amino acids. The CDR3 protein is CASSYPADEAFF. In DNA form, the CDR3 reads TGTGCCAGCAGTTACCCGGCGGACGAAGCTTTCTTT.

Many counts were recorded for this clonotype. This chain connects TRBV28 to TRBJ1-1, with 8 bases lining up with TRBD1. Germline assignment: CDR1 MDHEN and CDR2 SYDVKM. J was trimmed by 1 base and V by 8 bases; bases with no gene match: 6. This CDR3 has 14 amino acids. CDR3 loop: CASVAGTGNTEAFF. CDR3 sequence (DNA): TGTGCCAGCGTGGCCGGGACAGGGAACACTGAAGCTTTCTTT.